These 32 T cell receptor beta chains share one sample of origin, sequenced in a study of blood T cell repertoires in COVID-19. The assay was immunoSEQ multiplex PCR, and TCRdb's table has in-frame clones only and misses some. This table has 250,000 to 350,000 clones, roughly 80% appearing once. Sequenced sample: peripheral blood. These receptors came from a person between 65 and 79 years old with COVID-19, enrolled during active disease.

This chain links TRBV21-1 with TRBJ1-1. TRBV21-1 is reported as a pseudogene. The CDR3 consists of 14 residues. CDR3 sequence: CARPPSRGITEAFF. CDR3 DNA sequence: TGTGCCAGACCGCCCTCTCGGGGTATCACTGAAGCTTTCTTT.

The chain carries TRBV5-1 and TRBJ1-4; TRBD1 matches 8 bases. V shed 3 bases, J shed 5 bases, and the junction held 6 bases outside the gene matches. The CDR3 has 15 residues. Germline values: CDR1 SGHRS, CDR2 YFSETQ. The CDR3 protein is CASSSDRGGNEKLFF. The CDR3 nucleotides read TGCGCCAGCAGCTCTGACAGGGGTGGAAATGAAAAACTGTTTTTT. Supplemented by reference TRBV5-1 and TRBJ1-4, the full variable domain reads KAGVTQTPRYLIKTRGQQVTLSCSPISGHRSVSWYQQTPGQGLQFLFEYFSETQRNKGNFPGRFSGRQFSNSRSEMNVSTLELGDSALYLCASSSDRGGNEKLFFGSGTQLSVL.

This chain connects TRBV6-1 to TRBJ1-1; D is unclear. CDR3 size: 11 residues. Germline loops: CDR1 MNHNS, CDR2 SASEGT. V lost 1 base, J lost 8 bases, and 5 bases lay in between. CDR3 bases: TGTGCCAGCAGTGAAGGTCCAGAAGCTTTCTTT. The encoded protein is CASSEGPEAFF.

The V and J genes are TRBV9 and TRBJ2-5; 10 bases agree with TRBD2. V shed 4 bases and J 0 bases; nucleotides not matched to a gene: 6. This CDR3 is 16 amino acids long. CDR1 is SGDLS and CDR2 is YYNGEE in the germline V gene. CDR3 sequence (DNA): TGTGCCAGCAGCCCAAGGACTAGCGGCCACCAAGAGACCCAGTACTTC. This sequence encodes CASSPRTSGHQETQYF.

This clone has only one observation. This chain links TRBV7-2 with TRBJ2-7; 11 bases are shared with TRBD2. The CDR3 contains 15 residues. J was trimmed by 2 bases and V by 3 bases; bases with no gene match: 3. Germline CDR1 is SGHTA and CDR2 is FQGNSA. CDR3 sequence reads: CASSFGLAGAYEQYF. CDR3 in DNA: TGTGCCAGCAGCTTTGGACTAGCGGGTGCCTACGAGCAGTACTTC.

This chain uses TRBV19 with TRBJ2-1; 9 nucleotides match TRBD1. Trimming at V came to 9 bases and at J to 9 bases, leaving 9 bases not matched to a gene. In germline, CDR1 is LNHDA, CDR2 SQIVND (reference sequence). The CDR3 covers 13 residues. The CDR3 loop reads CASTQGAVGEQFF. CDR3 in DNA: TGTGCCAGCACACAGGGGGCGGTTGGTGAGCAGTTCTTC.

This clone has just a few counts. The chain joins TRBV13 to TRBJ1-4, with 7 positions matching TRBD1. Trimming cost V 2 bases and J 0 bases; bases outside gene matches: 3. Germline V gene lookup returns CDR1 PRHDT and CDR2 FYEKMQ (reference sequence). The CDR3 has 16 residues. The CDR3 region is CASSLNQGATNEKLFF. As DNA, the CDR3 is TGTGCCAGCAGCTTAAACCAGGGGGCAACTAATGAAAAACTGTTTTTT.

This clone has just one count. The rearrangement joins TRBV7-2 to TRBJ1-5; D not resolved. The V end lost 6 bases, the J end lost 0 bases, and 9 bases lay between the germline ends. Germline assignment: CDR1 SGHTA and CDR2 FQGNSA. The CDR3 runs to 14 residues. The CDR3 sequence is CASSRGISNQPQHF. For the CDR3, the DNA is TGTGCCAGCAGTCGGGGAATTAGCAATCAGCCCCAGCATTTT. The full variable domain, completed using reference TRBV7-2 and TRBJ1-5, is GAGVSQSPSNKVTEKGKDVELRCDPISGHTALYWYRQSLGQGLEFLIYFQGNSAPDKSGLPSDRFSAERTGGSVSTLTIQRTQQEDSAVYLCASSRGISNQPQHFGDGTRLSIL.

The V and J genes are TRBV6-2 or TRBV6-3 and TRBJ2-1; 10 bases fit TRBD1. The CDR3 loop spans 15 amino acids. Trimming cost V 2 bases and J 3 bases; bases outside gene matches: 1. Germline lookup yields CDR1 MNHEY and CDR2 SVGEGT. The DNA of the CDR3 is TGTGCCAGCAGTTACGGACAGGGGGTCTACAATGAGCAGTTCTTC. It encodes CASSYGQGVYNEQFF.

This chain links TRBV7-9 with TRBJ2-1; tentatively, D is TRBD2 (6 bases). Germline values: CDR1 SEHNR, CDR2 FQNEAQ (reference sequence). The V and J ends lost 3 bases and 8 bases respectively, with 11 bases between them. The CDR3 has 13 amino acids. CDR3: CASSFAGRYEQFF. In nucleotides, the CDR3 is TGTGCCAGCAGCTTCGCAGGGAGGTATGAGCAGTTCTTC.

CDR3 loop: CASSLDLGRTHNEQFF. DNA of the CDR3: TGTGCCAGCAGCTTGGATCTTGGCCGTACCCACAATGAGCAGTTCTTC. The chain combines TRBV5-6 with TRBJ2-1; D gene unclear. CDR3 length equals 16 residues. Looked up from germline, CDR1 is SGHDT and CDR2 is YYEEEE. V gave up 0 bases and J gave up 5 bases, with 15 bases separating them.

The chain joins TRBV12-3 or TRBV12-4 to TRBJ1-6; D is undetermined. V lost 8 bases and J lost 6, with 11 bases in between. The CDR3 sequence is 13 residues long. The CDR3 sequence is CASSLSGNSPLHF. In DNA form, the CDR3 reads TGTGCCAGCTCCCTCAGCGGTAATTCACCCCTCCACTTT.

The V gene is TRBV28, the J gene TRBJ1-5, with a weak D call TRBD1 (6 bases). The CDR3 runs to 16 residues. V shed 4 bases and J shed 3 bases, with 16 bases lying between them. Germline loops: CDR1 MDHEN, CDR2 SYDVKM. The DNA of the CDR3 is TGTGCCAGCAGTTCCTCCAATACAGGGTACAATCAGCCCCAGCATTTT. This encodes CASSSSNTGYNQPQHF.

The chain links TRBV7-2 to TRBJ2-1; TRBD2 matches 12 bases. The J segment lost 7 bases and the V segment lost 0 bases, leaving 13 bases of the junction unmatched. The CDR3 totals 19 residues. Germline CDR1 is SGHTA and CDR2 is FQGNSA. The CDR3, as DNA: TGTGCCAGCAGCTTAGCCTCAGGCTCGGGACTAGCGGGTTTAAATGAGCAGTTCTTC. Encoded protein: CASSLASGSGLAGLNEQFF.

The gene calls are TRBV19 and TRBJ2-1, with 11 bases lining up with TRBD2. The CDR3 is 15 residues long. The V segment lost 6 bases and the J segment 5 bases; nucleotides outside the gene matches: 6. CDR1 and CDR2 (germline): LNHDA, SQIVND (reference sequence). The CDR3: CASRSGTSGDNEQFF. The DNA for the CDR3 is TGTGCCAGTAGGTCCGGGACTAGCGGCGACAATGAGCAGTTCTTC.

The chain has TRBV3-1 (or the pseudogene TRBV3-2) and TRBJ1-4; D gene ambiguous. The CDR3 loop spans 13 amino acids. The V end lost 0 bases, the J end lost 12 bases, and 11 bases lay between the germline ends. Germline V CDR1 and CDR2: LGHDT, YNNKEL (reference sequence). The CDR3 nucleotides are TGTGCCAGCAGCCAAGATTCCCCGAGGGAACTGTTTTTT. Translation: CASSQDSPRELFF.

This clone was recorded once. The J gene is TRBJ1-1, the V gene TRBV19; tentatively, D is TRBD1 (6 bases). The CDR3 contains 13 residues. Trimming removed 6 bases at V and 5 bases at J, with 13 bases between. Germline V gives CDR1 LNHDA, CDR2 SQIVND (reference sequence). DNA of the CDR3: TGTGCCAGTAGCCTACAGGGCTCAACTGAAGCTTTCTTT. It encodes CASSLQGSTEAFF.

V and J are TRBV7-2 and TRBJ1-2; D is unresolved. V was cut by 3 bases and J by 5 bases, with 13 bases left in between. CDR3 size: 14 residues. Germline V gene data show CDR1 as SGHTA and CDR2 as FQGNSA. The CDR3, as DNA: TGTGCCAGCAGCTTTCTAGGGTCGGGATATGGCTACACCTTC. It codes for CASSFLGSGYGYTF.

The J gene is TRBJ1-3, the V gene TRBV2, with D possibly matching TRBD1 (5 bases). In germline, CDR1 is SNHLY, CDR2 FYNNEI. Trimming left V 5 bases short and J 3 bases short, with 11 bases between. CDR3 size: 14 residues. The DNA of the CDR3 is TGTGCCAGCAGTCCGCGGGGGGGTGGAAACACCATATATTTT. Protein: CASSPRGGGNTIYF.

The sample holds a few counts of this clone. CDR3 DNA sequence: TGTGCCAGCCGTAGGGGGCCGATCGACACCGGGGAGCTGTTTTTT. Translation: CASRRGPIDTGELFF. The chain joins TRBV2 to TRBJ2-2, with 7 positions matching TRBD1. CDR1 is SNHLY and CDR2 is FYNNEI in the germline V gene. This CDR3 is built from 15 residues. V was clipped by 8 bases and J by 3 bases; unmatched bases: 9.

The CDR3 coding sequence is TGTGCCAGTGGGACTACAATCTACAATGAGCAGTTCTTC. Translation gives CASGTTIYNEQFF. The chain has TRBV6-5 and TRBJ2-1; TRBD2 matches at 7 bases. The length of the CDR3 is 13 residues. The germline V gene encodes CDR1 MNHEY and CDR2 SVGAGI. J gave up 3 bases and V 9 bases, and 5 bases lay outside the gene matches.

The J gene is TRBJ2-3, the V gene TRBV28; TRBD1 aligns across 9 bases. J was trimmed by 5 bases and V by 4 bases; bases with no gene match: 7. CDR1 and CDR2 (germline): MDHEN, SYDVKM. The CDR3 spans 15 residues. The CDR3 region has the DNA TGTGCCAGCAGTTCATCGGGACAGGGCATAGATACGCAGTATTTT. Its translation is CASSSSGQGIDTQYF.

The rearrangement joins TRBV3-1 (or the pseudogene TRBV3-2) to TRBJ1-3; unclear D gene. The CDR3 sequence is 16 residues long. The germline gives CDR1 LGHDT, CDR2 YNNKEL (reference sequence). Between the trimmed V and J ends, which lost 3 bases and 2 bases, there was a span of 14 bases. The CDR3: CASSHKTPSPGNTIYF. CDR3 coding DNA: TGTGCCAGCAGCCACAAAACCCCAAGCCCTGGAAACACCATATATTTT.

This chain connects TRBV28 to TRBJ2-5; tentative D call: TRBD2 (6 bases). V was clipped by 2 bases and J by 5 bases, with 12 bases between them. The CDR3 is 14 amino acids. Germline V gene lookup returns CDR1 MDHEN and CDR2 SYDVKM. DNA of the CDR3: TGTGCCAGCAGTTTAGGGGGGAGAGAGGAGACCCAGTACTTC. Residues: CASSLGGREETQYF.

The chain uses TRBV7-9 and TRBJ2-5; the D gene is possibly TRBD1 (6 bases). Germline assignment: CDR1 SEHNR and CDR2 FQNEAQ (reference sequence). This CDR3 spans 14 amino acids. Trimming took 4 bases from V and 4 from J, leaving 13 bases between them. The CDR3 bases are TGTGCCAGCAGCTCACAGGGCTCAGCAGAGACCCAGTACTTC. It codes for CASSSQGSAETQYF.

The rearrangement links TRBV19 to TRBJ1-3, with D unresolved. This CDR3 is 14 amino acids long. V was trimmed by 7 bases and J by 0 bases, leaving 10 bases between them. The germline CDR1 and CDR2 sequences are LNHDA and SQIVND (reference sequence). DNA of the CDR3: TGTGCCAGTAACGAGGTCCTCTCTGGAAACACCATATATTTT. Its translation: CASNEVLSGNTIYF.

The J gene is TRBJ1-5, the V gene TRBV28; tentative D call: TRBD1 (5 bases). With 8 bases removed from V and 0 bases from J, the gap between germline ends came to 20 bases. CDR3 length: 17 residues. Germline assignment: CDR1 MDHEN and CDR2 SYDVKM. CDR3 nucleotide sequence: TGTGCCAGCGCCTCGGGGGAGGGGTTGGGTAGCAATCAGCCCCAGCATTTT. Its translation: CASASGEGLGSNQPQHF.

The V and J genes are TRBV19 and TRBJ1-1; TRBD1 matches 7 bases. The CDR3 extends over 15 amino acids. The germline CDR1 and CDR2 sequences are LNHDA and SQIVND (reference sequence). V lost 7 bases and J lost 4; bases outside the gene matches: 12. The DNA for the CDR3 is TGTGCCAGTATCCCACGGTACAGGGGTGGCACTGAAGCTTTCTTT. The encoded protein is CASIPRYRGGTEAFF. The full variable domain, its missing parts supplied by reference TRBV19 and TRBJ1-1, is DGGITQSPKYLFRKEGQNVTLSCEQNLNHDAMYWYRQDPGQGLRLIYYSQIVNDFQKGDIAEGYSVSREKKESFPLTVTSAQKNPTAFYLCASIPRYRGGTEAFFGQGTRLTVV.

The CDR3 here is CASTLRQGSEQYF. In DNA, the CDR3 is TGTGCCAGCACCCTTCGACAGGGGAGTGAGCAGTACTTC. The chain uses TRBV28 and TRBJ2-7, with 8 positions matching TRBD1. Trimming at V came to 7 bases and at J to 7 bases, leaving 9 bases not matched to a gene. Germline CDR1 and CDR2: MDHEN and SYDVKM. The CDR3 extends over 13 amino acids.

The genes are TRBV3-1 (or the pseudogene TRBV3-2) and TRBJ2-7; 9 bases fit TRBD1. The V gene end was trimmed by 5 bases and the J gene end by 5 bases; junction bases not matched to a gene: 7. The CDR3 extends over 14 amino acids. Germline V gives CDR1 LGHDT, CDR2 YNNKEL (reference sequence). The CDR3 region is CASSYRGRIHEQYF. In DNA, the CDR3 is TGTGCCAGCAGCTACAGGGGGCGAATCCACGAGCAGTACTTC.

The V and J genes are TRBV10-3 and TRBJ1-5, with 7 bases lining up with TRBD1. Germline loops: CDR1 ENHRY, CDR2 SYGVKD. After removal of 8 bases from V and 4 bases from J, the junction contained 5 bases not matched to a gene. The CDR3 extends over 13 amino acids. CDR3 nucleotide sequence: TGTGCCATCCAAGAGACAGGGAATCAGCCCCAGCATTTT. Protein: CAIQETGNQPQHF.

CDR3 in DNA: TGTGCCTGGAGTCAGAGTTGGGGGGGGTTGGGGGAGCTGTTTTTT. Translation: CAWSQSWGGLGELFF. The chain combines TRBV30 with TRBJ2-2, with TRBD2 matching 7 bases. Germline V gene lookup returns CDR1 GTSNPN and CDR2 SVGIG (reference sequence). The ends lost 2 bases at V and 8 bases at J; junction bases unmatched: 11. CDR3 size: 15 residues.